This T cell receptor (beta chain) came from a study of T cells in Graves' hyperthyroidism and ophthalmopathy. In the study overall: It was at initial diagnosis, before any treatment, that peripheral blood was collected.

Germline assignment: CDR1 GTSNPN and CDR2 SVGIG (reference sequence). Trimming took 5 bases from V and 6 from J, leaving 19 bases between them. CDR3 length: 14 residues. Study-wide results and limits: Blood also contained most expanded thyroid clonotypes above 0.001.

This clonotype came up many times. Its antigen is unknown. RNA transcripts served as the template for amplifying TCR beta CDR3 regions. TCR CDR3 underwent first-round RT-PCR with the HTBI primer set. TCRdb recomputed calls from the multiplex PCR reads with MiXCR, one row per CDR3 protein. The table shows 130,000 to 150,000 distinct CDR3 sequences, with over 20% occurring only once. This sample holds PBMCs from under 11 ml fresh peripheral blood. The sequence was obtained from a woman aged 45 to 65 with Graves' hyperthyroidism that later progressed to Graves' ophthalmopathy. The sample comprised blood. V and J are TRBV30 and TRBJ1-2; D is unresolved. The chain's CDR3 is CAWGSQSVPNGYTF. DNA for the CDR3: TGTGCCTGGGGGTCGCAATCAGTCCCTAATGGCTACACCTTC.